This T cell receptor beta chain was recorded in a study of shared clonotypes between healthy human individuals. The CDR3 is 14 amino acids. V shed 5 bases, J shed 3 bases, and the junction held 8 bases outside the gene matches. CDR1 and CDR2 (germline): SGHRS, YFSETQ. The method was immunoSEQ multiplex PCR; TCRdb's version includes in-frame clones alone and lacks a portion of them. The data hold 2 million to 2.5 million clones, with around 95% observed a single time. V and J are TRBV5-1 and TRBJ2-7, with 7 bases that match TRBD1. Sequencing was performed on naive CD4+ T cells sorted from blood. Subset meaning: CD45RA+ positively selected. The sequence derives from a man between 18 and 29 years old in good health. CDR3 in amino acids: CASSNRGLGYEQYF. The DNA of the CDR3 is TGCGCCAGCAGTAACAGGGGCCTTGGCTACGAGCAGTACTTC.